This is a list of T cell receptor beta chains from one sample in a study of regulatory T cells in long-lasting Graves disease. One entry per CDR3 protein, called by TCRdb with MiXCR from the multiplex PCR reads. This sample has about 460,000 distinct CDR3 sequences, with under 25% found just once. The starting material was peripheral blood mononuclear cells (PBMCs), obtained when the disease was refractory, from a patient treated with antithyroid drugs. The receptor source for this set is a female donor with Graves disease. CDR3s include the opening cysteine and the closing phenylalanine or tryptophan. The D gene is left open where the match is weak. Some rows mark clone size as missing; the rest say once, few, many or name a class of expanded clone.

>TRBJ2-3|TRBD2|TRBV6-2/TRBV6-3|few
CASSYSAGGSTDTQYF
TGTGCCAGCAGTTACTCTGCGGGAGGAAGCACAGATACGCAGTATTTT
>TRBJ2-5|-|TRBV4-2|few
CASSQAVSSGQETQYF
TGTGCCAGCAGCCAAGCGGTGTCGTCAGGACAAGAGACCCAGTACTTC
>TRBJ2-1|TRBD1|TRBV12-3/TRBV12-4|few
CASRRQGEYNEQFF
TGTGCCAGCAGACGACAGGGGGAATACAATGAGCAGTTCTTC
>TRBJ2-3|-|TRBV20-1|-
CSASIGGSTDTQYF
TGCAGTGCTAGCATCGGCGGAAGCACAGATACGCAGTATTTT
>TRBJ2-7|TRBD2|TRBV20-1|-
CSATPGLPAYEQYF
TGCAGTGCTACCCCGGGACTACCGGCCTACGAGCAGTACTTC
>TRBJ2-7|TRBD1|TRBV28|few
CASSTIRGTYEQYF
TGTGCCAGCAGTACCATCAGGGGGACCTACGAGCAGTACTTC
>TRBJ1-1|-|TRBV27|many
CASRALGTEAFF
TGTGCCAGCAGGGCCCTAGGGACTGAAGCTTTCTTT
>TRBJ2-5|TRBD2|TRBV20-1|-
CSARDFLGTRQETQYF
TGCAGTGCTAGAGATTTTTTGGGGACTAGACAAGAGACCCAGTACTTC
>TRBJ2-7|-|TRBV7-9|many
CASSLGAGAYEQYF
TGTGCCAGCAGCTTAGGGGCGGGGGCATACGAGCAGTACTTC
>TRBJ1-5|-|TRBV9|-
CASSTNGGSLQPQHF
TGTGCCAGCAGCACTAACGGGGGTAGCTTGCAGCCCCAGCATTTT
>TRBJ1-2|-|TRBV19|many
CASSRAAGYTF
TGTGCCAGTAGTCGGGCAGCTGGCTACACCTTC
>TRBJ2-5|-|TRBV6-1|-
CASSHKTGGLETQYF
TGTGCCAGCAGCCACAAAACCGGCGGGTTAGAGACCCAGTACTTC
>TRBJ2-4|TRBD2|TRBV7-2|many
CASSAAPPTSGPRSNIQYF
TGTGCCAGCAGCGCCGCGCCCCCTACTAGCGGGCCCAGGTCGAACATTCAGTACTTC
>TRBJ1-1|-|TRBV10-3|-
CAISVGFEAFF
TGTGCCATCAGTGTAGGCTTTGAAGCTTTCTTT
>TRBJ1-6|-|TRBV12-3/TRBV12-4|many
CASRLGDSPLHF
TGTGCCAGCAGACTGGGGGATTCACCCCTCCACTTT
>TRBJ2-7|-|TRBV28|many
CASSLTGAGSSYEQYF
TGTGCCAGCAGTTTGACGGGGGCAGGGAGCTCCTACGAGCAGTACTTC
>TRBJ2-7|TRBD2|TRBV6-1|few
CASSRSGSIGEQYF
TGTGCCAGCAGCAGAAGCGGGAGCATCGGAGAGCAGTACTTC
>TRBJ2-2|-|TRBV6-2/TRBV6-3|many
CASSYSDRTTGELFF
TGTGCCAGCAGTTACTCCGACAGGACAACCGGGGAGCTGTTTTTT
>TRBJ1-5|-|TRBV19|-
CASSITGYNQPQHF
TGTGCCAGTAGTATAACAGGCTACAATCAGCCCCAGCATTTT
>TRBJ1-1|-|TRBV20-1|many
CSAIPTGMNTEAFF
TGCAGTGCTATTCCGACAGGTATGAACACTGAAGCTTTCTTT
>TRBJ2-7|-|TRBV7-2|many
CASSLVVGDPYEQYF
TGTGCCAGCAGCTTAGTTGTCGGAGACCCATACGAGCAGTACTTC
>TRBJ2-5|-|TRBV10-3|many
CAISERKGETQYF
TGTGCCATCAGTGAAAGGAAGGGAGAGACCCAGTACTTC
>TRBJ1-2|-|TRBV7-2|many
CASRDPYSNYGYTF
TGTGCCAGCAGAGACCCCTACTCCAACTATGGCTACACCTTC
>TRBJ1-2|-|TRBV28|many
CASRIGANYGYTF
TGTGCCAGCAGGATAGGAGCTAACTATGGCTACACCTTC
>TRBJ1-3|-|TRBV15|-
CATSIGAEGSTIYF
TGTGCCACCAGCATTGGAGCCGAAGGAAGCACCATATATTTT
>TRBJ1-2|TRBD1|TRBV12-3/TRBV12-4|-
CASSTGVGYGHTF
TGTGCCAGCAGTACAGGGGTTGGCTATGGCCACACCTTC
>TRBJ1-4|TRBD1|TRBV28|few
CASRPPWTGNEKLFF
TGTGCCAGCAGGCCCCCGTGGACAGGGAATGAAAAACTGTTTTTT
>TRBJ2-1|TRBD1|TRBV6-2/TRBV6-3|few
CASSQPPGQGSDEQFF
TGTGCCAGCAGCCAACCCCCGGGACAGGGTTCCGATGAGCAGTTCTTC
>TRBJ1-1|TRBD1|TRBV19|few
CASDTRGSTEAFF
TGTGCCAGTGACACCAGGGGGAGTACTGAAGCTTTCTTT
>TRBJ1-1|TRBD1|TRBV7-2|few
CASSRSGQDTEAFF
TGTGCCAGCAGCAGATCGGGACAGGACACTGAAGCTTTCTTT
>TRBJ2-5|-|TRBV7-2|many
CASSQDPTETQYF
TGTGCCAGCAGCCAGGACCCGACGGAGACCCAGTACTTC
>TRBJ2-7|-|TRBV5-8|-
CASSPPDGLREQYF
TGTGCCAGCAGCCCTCCGGATGGCCTTAGAGAGCAGTACTTC
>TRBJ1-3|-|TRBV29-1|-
CSGLRTVNSGNTIYF
TGCAGCGGGCTACGGACGGTAAACTCTGGAAACACCATATATTTT